The entry below describes one T cell receptor beta chain. Its antigen is not known. The record originates from a study of Ad26.COV2.S vaccination and SARS-CoV-2 variants. Study information: Donor got 5x10^10 or 1x10^11 viral particles of Ad26.COV2.S. Findings of the study overall: Spike-specific responses of CD8+ and CD4+ T cells were reported to display substantial breadth after vaccination. Comparable non-spike TCR breadth was observed in vaccine and placebo recipients.

Here immunoSEQ multiplex PCR was the method, and the copy in TCRdb shows in-frame clones only, minus some. This table has 350,000 to 400,000 clones, about 88% appearing once. There are 14 residues in the CDR3. V lost 4 bases, J lost 5 bases, and 10 bases stayed unmatched. Germline CDR1 is SQVTM and CDR2 is ANQGSEA. Noted treatment: some 20 received Ad26.COV2.S at low or high dose, single or two shots; roughly 5 received placebo; per-sample allocation not given. The study sampled participants on day 63 after the first vaccine or placebo injection. Wuhan-strain SARS-CoV-2 spike was expressed by the Ad26 vector that made up the vaccine.

The rearrangement uses TRBV29-1 and TRBJ2-5, with 7 bases fitting TRBD2. Sequenced material: peripheral blood, taken in a trial of Ad26.COV2.S vaccine versus placebo. This receptor was obtained from a person aged 18-65 years who received the Ad26.COV2.S COVID-19 vaccine or a placebo. For the CDR3, the DNA is TGCAGCGTTGCAAGAGGACTAGGACGCGAGACCCAGTACTTC. Protein sequence: CSVARGLGRETQYF.